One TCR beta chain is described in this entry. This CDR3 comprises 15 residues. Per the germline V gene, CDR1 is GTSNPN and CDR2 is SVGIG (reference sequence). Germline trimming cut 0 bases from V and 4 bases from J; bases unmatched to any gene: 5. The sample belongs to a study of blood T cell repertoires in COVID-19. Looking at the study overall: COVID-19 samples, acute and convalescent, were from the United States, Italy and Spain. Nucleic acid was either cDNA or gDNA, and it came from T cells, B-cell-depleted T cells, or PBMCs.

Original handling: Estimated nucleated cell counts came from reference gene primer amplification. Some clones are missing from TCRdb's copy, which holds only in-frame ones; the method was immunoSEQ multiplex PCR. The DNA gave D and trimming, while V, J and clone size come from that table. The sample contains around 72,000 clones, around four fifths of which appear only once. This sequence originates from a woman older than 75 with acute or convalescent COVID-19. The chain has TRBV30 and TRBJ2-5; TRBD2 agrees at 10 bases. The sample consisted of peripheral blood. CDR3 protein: CAWSVSGGAGETQYF. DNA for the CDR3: TGTGCCTGGAGTGTCAGCGGGGGGGCCGGAGAGACCCAGTACTTC.